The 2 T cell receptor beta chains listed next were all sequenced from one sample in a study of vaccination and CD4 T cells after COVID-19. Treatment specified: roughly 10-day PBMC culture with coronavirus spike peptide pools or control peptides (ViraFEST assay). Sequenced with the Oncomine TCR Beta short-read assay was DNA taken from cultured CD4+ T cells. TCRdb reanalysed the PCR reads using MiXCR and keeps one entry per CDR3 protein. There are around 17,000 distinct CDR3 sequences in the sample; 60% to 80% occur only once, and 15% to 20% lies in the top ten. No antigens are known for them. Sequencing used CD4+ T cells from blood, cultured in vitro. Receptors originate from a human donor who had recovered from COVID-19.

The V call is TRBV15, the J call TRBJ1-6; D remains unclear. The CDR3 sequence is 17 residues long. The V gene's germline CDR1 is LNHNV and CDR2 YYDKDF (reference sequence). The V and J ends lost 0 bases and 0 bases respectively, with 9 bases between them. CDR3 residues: CATSRDGMSSYNSPLHF. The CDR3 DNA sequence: TGTGCCACCAGCAGAGATGGGATGAGCTCCTATAATTCACCCCTCCACTTT.

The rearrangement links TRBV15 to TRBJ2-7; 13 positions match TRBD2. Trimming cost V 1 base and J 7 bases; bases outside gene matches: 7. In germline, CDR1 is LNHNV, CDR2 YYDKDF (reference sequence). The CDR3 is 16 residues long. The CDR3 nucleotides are TGTGCCACCAGCAGAGGACTAGCGGGGGGACGAAGGGAGCAGTACTTC. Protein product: CATSRGLAGGRREQYF.